These 29 T cell receptor beta chains originate from one sample sequenced in a study of vaccination and CD4 T cells after COVID-19. Sequencing of cultured CD4+ T cell DNA used the Oncomine TCR Beta short-read assay. TCRdb used MiXCR to reprocess the PCR reads, holding one entry per CDR3 protein. The table shows tens of thousands of distinct CDR3 sequences, with approximately 50% occurring only once. The treatment is: approximately 9-day PBMC culture with coronavirus spike peptide pools or control peptides (ViraFEST assay). No antigen has been identified for these receptors. The sample taken for sequencing was CD4+ T cells from blood, cultured in vitro. These receptors were collected from a human donor who had recovered from COVID-19.

This clonotype was detected only a few times. The V call is TRBV12-3 or TRBV12-4, the J call TRBJ1-2; D gene ambiguous. The CDR3 contains 12 residues. V was shortened by 6 bases and J by 3 bases, with 8 bases between the two germline ends. CDR3 region: CASSPFDYGYTF. The CDR3 coding sequence is TGTGCCAGCAGCCCGTTCGACTATGGCTACACCTTC.

The chain recombines TRBV6-1 with TRBJ2-5; no clear D gene. The CDR3 is 15 amino acids. Trimming removed 5 bases from V and 2 bases from J, with 15 bases in between. Germline V CDR1 and CDR2: MNHNS, SASEGT. The CDR3 is CASSSMLVPQETQYF. CDR3 DNA sequence: TGTGCCAGCAGTAGTATGTTGGTTCCTCAAGAGACCCAGTACTTC.

The gene calls are TRBV28 and TRBJ2-1; 7 bases are shared with TRBD1. V shed 5 bases, J shed 1 base, and the junction held 2 bases outside the gene matches. Germline V lookup: CDR1 MDHEN, CDR2 SYDVKM. The CDR3 has 14 amino acids. The CDR3 DNA is TGTGCCAGCAGTCAGACAGGGTCCTACAATGAGCAGTTCTTC. It encodes CASSQTGSYNEQFF.

This clonotype was observed a handful of times. This chain uses TRBV2 with TRBJ1-1; D is unresolved. The CDR3 consists of 15 residues. The V end was cut by 6 bases, the J end by 6 bases, with 20 bases between. From germline, CDR1 is SNHLY and CDR2 FYNNEI. CDR3 loop: CASSLLTLRAPEAFF. DNA for the CDR3: TGTGCCAGCAGCTTGTTGACCCTAAGGGCACCTGAAGCTTTCTTT.

This rearrangement joins TRBV20-1 to TRBJ1-1; D call uncertain. The CDR3 has 12 amino acids. The germline V gene encodes CDR1 DFQATT and CDR2 SNEGSKA (reference sequence). Deletions cut 5 bases from V and 4 bases from J, with 11 bases between. CDR3 sequence reads: CSAPQTPTEAFF. The CDR3 nucleotides read TGCAGTGCTCCGCAGACACCCACTGAAGCTTTCTTT.

V gene TRBV19 combines with J gene TRBJ1-5; TRBD1 might be the D (6 bases). Germline V lookup: CDR1 LNHDA, CDR2 SQIVND (reference sequence). The CDR3 extends over 15 amino acids. Deletions cut 6 bases from V and 0 bases from J, with 12 bases between. The CDR3 loop reads CASRNYRDSNQPQHF. CDR3 nucleotides: TGTGCCAGTAGGAACTACAGGGATAGCAATCAGCCCCAGCATTTT. Drawing the rest from reference TRBV19 and TRBJ1-5, the complete variable domain is DGGITQSPKYLFRKEGQNVTLSCEQNLNHDAMYWYRQDPGQGLRLIYYSQIVNDFQKGDIAEGYSVSREKKESFPLTVTSAQKNPTAFYLCASRNYRDSNQPQHFGDGTRLSIL.

This clonotype was seen once. For the CDR3, the DNA is TGCAGTGCTAGGATGCTAGCGGGGGGTGAGACCCAGTACTTC. This codes for CSARMLAGGETQYF. The V and J genes are TRBV20-1 and TRBJ2-5, with 11 nucleotides matching TRBD2. The junction had 5 bases not matched to a gene; V was cut back by 3 bases and J by 5 bases. This CDR3 has 14 amino acids. CDR1 is DFQATT and CDR2 is SNEGSKA in the germline V gene (reference sequence).

This rearrangement joins TRBV6-1 to TRBJ1-3, with 9 positions matching TRBD1. With 6 bases clipped from V and 2 bases from J, the junction kept 2 bases outside the gene matches. The CDR3 totals 14 residues. Germline assignment: CDR1 MNHNS and CDR2 SASEGT. The CDR3 here is CASRRDRAGNTIYF. The CDR3, as DNA: TGTGCCAGCAGGAGGGACAGGGCTGGAAACACCATATATTTT.

V is TRBV28 and J is TRBJ2-7; D not resolved. Trimming left V 7 bases short and J 4 bases short, with 14 bases between. Looked up from germline, CDR1 is MDHEN and CDR2 is SYDVKM. This CDR3 is 13 amino acids long. CDR3 sequence reads: CASISPGGYEQYF. As DNA, the CDR3 is TGTGCCAGCATCTCCCCGGGTGGTTACGAGCAGTACTTC.

J is TRBJ2-3 and V is TRBV10-3, with D possibly TRBD2 on 6 matching bases. This CDR3 comprises 14 residues. V lost 2 bases and J lost 0, with 6 bases in between. The V gene's germline CDR1 is ENHRY and CDR2 SYGVKD. The chain's CDR3 is CAISEGGSTDTQYF. CDR3 bases: TGTGCCATCAGTGAGGGGGGGAGCACAGATACGCAGTATTTT.

This clonotype has more than one count but fewer than ten. This sequence joins TRBV10-3 and TRBJ1-2; D perhaps matches TRBD1 (5 bases). The V gene's germline CDR1 is ENHRY and CDR2 SYGVKD. Between the trimmed V and J ends, which lost 3 bases and 1 base, there was a span of 12 bases. The CDR3 is 15 amino acids. The DNA of the CDR3 is TGTGCCATCAGTGAAAGGTCGGGGGTTAACTATGGCTACACCTTC. Amino acids: CAISERSGVNYGYTF.

The chain carries TRBV20-1 and TRBJ2-2; the D gene is possibly TRBD2 (6 bases). This CDR3 has 13 amino acids. V lost 6 bases and J lost 5, with 13 bases in between. The germline gives CDR1 DFQATT, CDR2 SNEGSKA (reference sequence). The CDR3 sequence is CSAGTPGTGELFF. The CDR3 DNA reads as TGCAGTGCAGGGACTCCCGGAACCGGGGAGCTGTTTTTT.

The genes are TRBV6-1 and TRBJ2-7; a possible D gene is TRBD2 (5 bases). CDR3 length: 12 residues. CDR1 and CDR2 (germline): MNHNS, SASEGT. V lost 8 bases to trimming and J lost 1 base, with 9 bases between them. In nucleotides, the CDR3 is TGTGCCAGCCGGACGGGGTCCTACGAGCAGTACTTC. Amino acids: CASRTGSYEQYF.

This clonotype occurred a few times. The rearrangement uses TRBV6-5 and TRBJ1-6; D not resolved. This CDR3 has 13 residues. V shed 0 bases and J shed 9 bases, with 6 bases lying between them. The germline CDR1 and CDR2 sequences are MNHEY and SVGAGI. Written as DNA, the CDR3 is TGTGCCAGCAGTTACTCGACGGTTTCACCCCTCCACTTT. As protein: CASSYSTVSPLHF.

The chain is built from TRBV2 and TRBJ2-7; the match to TRBD1 covers 8 bases. This CDR3 has 15 residues. Germline assignment: CDR1 SNHLY and CDR2 FYNNEI. The trim removed 6 bases at V and 3 bases at J, leaving 10 bases unmatched. This chain's CDR3 is CASSPDREGFYEQYF. The DNA for the CDR3 is TGTGCCAGCAGCCCGGACAGGGAAGGTTTCTACGAGCAGTACTTC.

A few counts support this clonotype. V and J are TRBV20-1 and TRBJ1-5; 8 bases map to TRBD1. Unmatched junction bases numbered 2, after V lost 0 bases and J lost 4 bases. Per germline, CDR1 DFQATT and CDR2 SNEGSKA (reference sequence). The CDR3 runs 14 residues. CDR3 nucleotides: TGCAGTGCTAGAGACGACAGGGGTAATCAGCCCCAGCATTTT. Translated: CSARDDRGNQPQHF.

This clonotype was seen once. The chain couples TRBV7-6 to TRBJ1-4, with D uncertain. Germline CDR1 is SGHVS and CDR2 is FNYEAQ. CDR3 length: 14 residues. Deletions cut 5 bases from V and 0 bases from J, with 7 bases between. The CDR3 nucleotides read TGTGCCAGCAGCGAGGGAACAACTAATGAAAAACTGTTTTTT. This gives the protein CASSEGTTNEKLFF.

V gene TRBV7-2 combines with J gene TRBJ1-1; the D gene is possibly TRBD1 (5 bases). CDR1 and CDR2 from the germline V gene are SGHTA and FQGNSA. There are 14 residues in the CDR3. The V end lost 6 bases, the J end lost 7 bases, and 18 bases lay between the germline ends. CDR3 amino acids: CASRPGWGPFEAFF. The CDR3 DNA reads as TGTGCCAGCAGACCCGGTTGGGGCCCATTTGAAGCTTTCTTT.

The chain links TRBV7-9 to TRBJ2-1; weak D call: TRBD2 (6 bases). CDR1 is SEHNR, CDR2 FQNEAQ, per germline (reference sequence). Trimming stripped 1 base from V and 4 bases from J, with 14 bases between. CDR3 length: 16 residues. The CDR3 sequence is CASSLDVAGRYNEQFF. CDR3 in DNA: TGTGCCAGCAGCTTAGATGTGGCGGGACGATACAATGAGCAGTTCTTC.

This clonotype was detected a few times. This chain connects TRBV20-1 to TRBJ2-5; weak D call: TRBD1 (6 bases). The CDR3 contains 13 residues. CDR1 DFQATT and CDR2 SNEGSKA come from the germline V gene (reference sequence). CDR3 in DNA: TGCAGCCCCCTGTCCCAGGGGACACCAATCCAGTACTTC. It yields the protein CSPLSQGTPIQYF.

The chain combines TRBV7-3 with TRBJ2-2, with 9 bases fitting TRBD2. Trimming removed 3 bases from V and 4 bases from J; junction bases left unmatched: 3. CDR1 and CDR2 from the germline V gene are SGHTA and FQGTGA. The CDR3 extends over 15 amino acids. The CDR3 DNA is TGTGCCAGCAGCTTGGGACTAGCCGGCACCGGGGAGCTGTTTTTT. This translates into CASSLGLAGTGELFF.

There are a few counts of this clonotype. The chain combines TRBV5-1 with TRBJ1-6; TRBD1 agrees at 9 bases. The germline V gene has CDR1 SGHRS and CDR2 YFSETQ. J gave up 6 bases and V 4 bases, and 2 bases lay outside the gene matches. CDR3 length: 14 amino acids. The CDR3 reads CASSQGQGNSPLHF. DNA for the CDR3: TGCGCCAGCAGCCAGGGACAGGGTAATTCACCCCTCCACTTT.

This clonotype has only one observation. The V call is TRBV7-2, the J call TRBJ2-1; 8 nucleotides agree with TRBD2. In germline, CDR1 is SGHTA, CDR2 FQGNSA. The CDR3 is made up of 16 amino acids. V was clipped by 0 bases and J by 7 bases; unmatched bases: 8. Here the CDR3 reads CASSLATRGGRNEQFF. The CDR3, as DNA: TGTGCCAGCAGCTTAGCAACTCGGGGGGGCCGAAATGAGCAGTTCTTC.

This clonotype has more than one count but fewer than ten. V and J are TRBV7-6 and TRBJ1-2; D may be TRBD1 (6 bases). V dropped 3 bases and J dropped 1 base, with 12 bases sitting between them. The CDR3 has 15 amino acids. Germline CDR1 SGHVS, CDR2 FNYEAQ. The CDR3 DNA follows: TGTGCCAGCAGCTTGGCCGAGGACAGTAACTATGGCTACACCTTC. It specifies CASSLAEDSNYGYTF. Drawing the rest from reference TRBV7-6 and TRBJ1-2, the complete variable domain is GAGVSQSPRYKVTKRGQDVALRCDPISGHVSLYWYRQALGQGPEFLTYFNYEAQQDKSGLPNDRFSAERPEGSISTLTIQRTEQRDSAMYRCASSLAEDSNYGYTFGSGTRLTVV.

The chain employs TRBV11-2 and TRBJ1-2; D perhaps matches TRBD1 (6 bases). Germline CDR1 reads SGHAT; CDR2 reads FQNNGV. Between the trimmed V and J ends, which lost 1 base and 4 bases, there was a span of 13 bases. The CDR3 is 15 residues long. The CDR3 protein is CASSLVLQGPYGYTF. CDR3 DNA sequence: TGTGCCAGCAGCTTAGTCTTACAGGGCCCCTATGGCTACACCTTC. Supplemented by reference TRBV11-2 and TRBJ1-2, the full variable domain reads EAGVAQSPRYKIIEKRQSVAFWCNPISGHATLYWYQQILGQGPKLLIQFQNNGVVDDSQLPKDRFSAERLKGVDSTLKIQPAKLEDSAVYLCASSLVLQGPYGYTFGSGTRLTVV.

The V gene is TRBV20-1, the J gene TRBJ2-5; weak D call: TRBD2 (6 bases). The length of the CDR3 is 12 residues. Germline V gives CDR1 DFQATT, CDR2 SNEGSKA (reference sequence). Trimming left V 4 bases short and J 1 base short, with 7 bases between. The CDR3 sequence: CSATGSQETQYF. The CDR3, as DNA: TGCAGTGCTACCGGGAGCCAAGAGACCCAGTACTTC.

This rearrangement joins TRBV7-2 to TRBJ2-2; D may be TRBD2 (6 bases). This CDR3 contains 17 residues. V lost 2 bases and J lost 2, with 15 bases in between. Germline assignment: CDR1 SGHTA and CDR2 FQGNSA. CDR3 DNA: TGTGCCAGCAGCTTACAACCCGACGGGAGCAACACCGGGGAGCTGTTTTTT. This codes for CASSLQPDGSNTGELFF.

V usage is TRBV19 and J usage is TRBJ2-5; TRBD1 or TRBD2 may be the D gene (5 bases each). CDR3 length equals 14 residues. The V end lost 6 bases, the J end lost 5 bases, and 16 bases lay between the germline ends. Per the germline V gene, CDR1 is LNHDA and CDR2 is SQIVND (reference sequence). This chain's CDR3 is CASSTGTKMETQYF. The CDR3 nucleotides are TGTGCCAGTAGCACCGGGACGAAGATGGAGACCCAGTACTTC.

This clonotype was detected only a few times. The chain couples TRBV7-9 to TRBJ1-2; D ambiguous. Trimming took 3 bases from V and 8 from J, leaving 16 bases between them. Germline values: CDR1 SEHNR, CDR2 FQNEAQ (reference sequence). This CDR3 has 14 amino acids. CDR3 amino acids: CASSFYLGEHGYTF. The CDR3 bases are TGTGCCAGCAGCTTTTATCTCGGGGAACACGGCTACACCTTC.